The source of this T cell receptor (beta chain) is a study of OX40 agonist ivuxolimab in advanced cancers. At the level of the whole study: Ivuxolimab, which targeted the costimulatory receptor OX40 (CD134), was an agonistic, fully human IgG2 monoclonal antibody. Intravenous ivuxolimab was administered to patients every 2 weeks at six dose levels: 0.01, 0.1, 0.3, 1.5, 3 and 10 mg/kg. Among the roughly 50 dose-escalation patients, about 20 had hepatocellular carcinoma, roughly 15 melanoma, 9 renal cell carcinoma and 9 head and neck cancer. In the dose-escalation cohort, over 65% of patients were male, and the mean age was approximately 55 years, with a range of roughly 23 to 85. Patients were allowed to have had prior anti-PD-1, anti-PD-L1 or anti-CTLA-4 therapy, and 40% of the dose-escalation patients had been treated with checkpoint inhibitors. Partial responses occurred in three dose-escalation patients, of whom one had hepatocellular carcinoma and two had cutaneous melanoma. The purpose of peripheral TCRbeta sequencing was to test whether ivuxolimab changed TCR sequence diversity and led to clonal T-cell expansion. The paper covers the monotherapy dose-escalation part of the phase I ivuxolimab trial, which included N of about 50 patients.

Patients with a history of autoimmune disease or receiving systemic immunosuppression were excluded from the trial. Peripheral blood for TCR sequencing was collected from all dose cohorts at baseline, on cycle 4 day 1, and on cycle 7 day 1. Samples were obtained from an open-label, multicenter, first-in-human phase I dose-escalation trial of ivuxolimab. Adults with locally advanced or metastatic melanoma, renal cell carcinoma, hepatocellular carcinoma or head and neck squamous cell carcinoma were enrolled in the trial. CD4+ and CD8+ T cells were sorted separately from peripheral blood before TCR sequencing. Broad study findings and their caveats: At doses of 0.1 to 3.0 mg/kg, clonal expansion of both CD4+ and CD8+ blood T cells was observed from baseline to week 6. In partial responders in the 0.1-3.0 mg/kg groups, normalized peripheral clonal expansion was found to be among the lowest, especially among CD8+ T cells. Which antigens the clonally expanded peripheral T cells were specific for was not determined. After ivuxolimab, expanded clones were on average more numerous among CD8+ T cells than among CD4+ T cells. Low levels of normalized T-cell clonal expansion were also seen in some nonresponding patients.

According to the germline V gene (reference sequence), CDR1 reads LNHDA and CDR2 reads SQIVND. V loses 3 bases at its end and J loses 5 bases; junction bases beyond the gene matches: 4. The CDR3 holds 13 amino acids from the cysteine to the phenylalanine. The retained sequence is limited to the CDR3, 39 bases, with the frame set at the first base. As concerns this clone: The specificity of this receptor is unknown. No quality values exist for individual bases; no much larger clone is one base distant.

Genomic DNA was extracted from sorted cells for sequencing of the TCRbeta CDR3 region. The immunoSEQ Assay was used to sequence the TCRbeta CDR3 regions. Here the immuneACCESS table is served through TCRdb, limited to in-frame sequences with V and J called. Missing clones are a known gap in these copies; in checked studies unresolved V genes cover under half, and the rest lacks a known reason. The sample table holds 50,000 to 65,000 clones, of which about 81% were seen once. About 0.73% of the sample rests with the top ten. The chain employs TRBV19 and TRBJ2-7, with TRBD2 matching 7 junction bases. This receptor was obtained from an adult with an advanced solid tumor such as melanoma, head and neck, liver or kidney cancer. The starting material was CD4+ or CD8+ T cells sorted from blood, obtained in a trial of the OX40 agonist ivuxolimab. The CDR3 has the sequence CASSIGRGDEQYF. In nucleotides, the sequence is TGTGCCAGTAGTATTGGTCGGGGGGACGAGCAGTACTTC.